Below are 29 T cell receptor beta chains sequenced from a single sample in a study of T cell responses to AZD1222 COVID-19 vaccine. TCRdb's table, derived via immunoSEQ multiplex PCR, lists solely in-frame clones and lacks some. The sample has under 170,000 clones; more than 90% are singletons. The sample in question was peripheral blood, obtained 28 days after the second AZD1222 dose. The origin of the receptors is an adult who received the AZD1222 COVID-19 vaccine.

V gene TRBV7-3 combines with J gene TRBJ1-5; D gene uncertain. The V end lost 5 bases, the J end lost 4 bases, and 9 bases lay between the germline ends. Germline loops: CDR1 SGHTA, CDR2 FQGTGA. The CDR3 loop spans 13 amino acids. CDR3 DNA: TGTGCCAGCAGCCTTTGGAATAATCAGCCCCAGCATTTT. Translation: CASSLWNNQPQHF.

The V call is TRBV27, the J call TRBJ1-1; the D gene is possibly TRBD1 (6 bases). V lost 10 bases, J lost 8 bases, and 20 bases lay in between. CDR1 is MNHEY, CDR2 SMNVEV, per germline (reference sequence). The CDR3 is 13 amino acids. The CDR3 nucleotides are TGTGCCATCGACACTTCGAGGGGGGTCGAAGCTTTCTTT. Translation gives CAIDTSRGVEAFF.

V gene TRBV27 combines with J gene TRBJ1-2, with D tentatively TRBD1 (5 bases). The CDR3 is 13 amino acids. Trimming stripped 6 bases from V and 4 bases from J, with 12 bases between. CDR1 is MNHEY and CDR2 is SMNVEV in the germline V gene (reference sequence). CDR3 protein: CASRSTGTYGYTF. The CDR3 DNA sequence: TGTGCCAGCAGGAGTACAGGAACCTATGGCTACACCTTC.

The V gene is TRBV5-6, the J gene TRBJ1-1; D remains ambiguous. CDR1 is SGHDT and CDR2 is YYEEEE in the germline V gene. Deletions cut 1 base from V and 0 bases from J, with 13 bases between. This CDR3 has 16 amino acids. This chain's CDR3 is CASSLSLTELNTEAFF. The CDR3 nucleotides are TGTGCCAGCAGCTTGTCCCTTACGGAGCTGAACACTGAAGCTTTCTTT.

This chain uses TRBV6-2 or TRBV6-3 with TRBJ2-1; D is uncertain. Germline assignment: CDR1 MNHEY and CDR2 SVGEGT. The CDR3 is made up of 11 amino acids. V shed 2 bases and J shed 13 bases, with 9 bases lying between them. For the CDR3, the DNA is TGTGCCAGCAGTTACGTCCGATACCAGTTCTTC. This codes for CASSYVRYQFF.

This clone occurred a few times. The CDR3 loop is CASSIQGVNEQYF. Written as DNA, the CDR3 is TGTGCCAGCAGTATACAGGGTGTTAACGAGCAGTACTTC. The chain carries TRBV6-2 or TRBV6-3 and TRBJ2-7; a possible D gene is TRBD1 (6 bases). This CDR3 region has 13 residues. CDR1 MNHEY and CDR2 SVGEGT come from the germline V gene. V lost 5 bases and J 5 bases, leaving 13 bases between the germline ends.

This clone came up once. The chain employs TRBV7-2 and TRBJ1-4; 10 positions agree with TRBD1. Germline V gene sequence: CDR1 SGHTA, CDR2 FQGNSA. The junction had 3 bases not matched to a gene; V was cut back by 2 bases and J by 3 bases. The CDR3 has 16 amino acids. The chain's CDR3 is CASSLSGTGANEKLFF. Here the CDR3 DNA reads TGTGCCAGCAGCTTATCCGGGACAGGGGCTAATGAAAAACTGTTTTTT.

The V call is TRBV5-1, the J call TRBJ2-7; 8 bases align to TRBD2. The CDR3 runs 15 residues. V shed 3 bases and J 6 bases; nucleotides not matched to a gene: 11. CDR1 is SGHRS, CDR2 YFSETQ, per germline. CDR3 sequence: CASSSSAGALGEQYF. Here the CDR3 DNA reads TGCGCCAGCAGCTCATCAGCGGGAGCCTTAGGCGAGCAGTACTTC.

The V gene is TRBV5-1, the J gene TRBJ2-7; D is perhaps TRBD2 (6 bases). Trimming shortened V by 0 bases and J by 0 bases, and 7 bases separated the two germline ends. Germline V gives CDR1 SGHRS, CDR2 YFSETQ. The CDR3 runs 14 residues. The CDR3 nucleotides read TGCGCCAGCAGCTTGGCGGGAGCCTCCTACGAGCAGTACTTC. Protein: CASSLAGASYEQYF.

The V call is TRBV10-3, the J call TRBJ2-2, with TRBD1 matching 11 bases. Germline loops: CDR1 ENHRY, CDR2 SYGVKD. The CDR3 has 17 residues. With 6 bases clipped from V and 3 bases from J, the junction kept 9 bases outside the gene matches. The DNA of the CDR3 is TGTGCCATCAGCCGACCACCGGGACAGGGGGACACCGGGGAGCTGTTTTTT. As protein: CAISRPPGQGDTGELFF.

The chain is built from TRBV15 and TRBJ2-7, with D perhaps matching TRBD2 (6 bases). In germline, CDR1 is LNHNV, CDR2 YYDKDF (reference sequence). V shed 3 bases and J shed 0 bases, with 12 bases lying between them. The CDR3 extends over 15 amino acids. The CDR3 nucleotides are TGTGCCACCAGCAGGGGGGGTCTAGACTCCTACGAGCAGTACTTC. Translating it yields CATSRGGLDSYEQYF.

The chain has TRBV30 and TRBJ2-7, with TRBD2 identical over 9 bases. The CDR3 has 15 amino acids. In germline, CDR1 is GTSNPN, CDR2 SVGIG (reference sequence). Written as DNA, the CDR3 is TGTGCTTATCGGCCATGGACTAGCGTGGCCTACGAGCAGTACTTC. Translating it yields CAYRPWTSVAYEQYF.

This sequence joins TRBV28 and TRBJ2-2; D uncertain. V lost 5 bases and J 7 bases, leaving 11 bases between the germline ends. Germline CDR1 MDHEN, CDR2 SYDVKM. The CDR3 length is 13 residues. The DNA for the CDR3 is TGTGCCAGCAGTCCCCCCCCCTACGGGGAGCTGTTTTTT. The encoded protein is CASSPPPYGELFF.

The V gene is TRBV18, the J gene TRBJ1-3; D might be TRBD1 (6 bases). The length of the CDR3 is 17 residues. With 3 bases removed from V and 1 base from J, the gap between germline ends came to 16 bases. Germline V gives CDR1 KGHSH, CDR2 LQKENI. The chain's CDR3 is CASSPLGQSTSGNTIYF. CDR3 nucleotides: TGTGCCAGCTCACCCCTCGGACAGAGCACTTCTGGAAACACCATATATTTT.

The rearrangement uses TRBV7-9 and TRBJ2-1; TRBD1 aligns across 10 bases. This CDR3 spans 13 amino acids. Germline lookup yields CDR1 SEHNR and CDR2 FQNEAQ (reference sequence). V was clipped by 5 bases and J by 8 bases; unmatched bases: 3. CDR3 DNA sequence: TGTGCCAGCAGCCCGACAGGGGGCTATGAGCAGTTCTTC. Its translation is CASSPTGGYEQFF.

J is TRBJ2-1 and V is TRBV9; TRBD2 matches 8 bases. Germline V gene sequence: CDR1 SGDLS, CDR2 YYNGEE. V lost 5 bases and J lost 9; bases outside the gene matches: 13. CDR3 length equals 15 residues. In DNA form, the CDR3 reads TGTGCCAGCAGTGCCGGGACTAGGGACGGTCTTGAGCAGTTCTTC. Translation gives CASSAGTRDGLEQFF.

The chain links TRBV11-3 to TRBJ2-7; D possibly corresponds to TRBD2 (6 bases). V lost 1 base and J lost 3, with 16 bases in between. The CDR3 is made up of 16 amino acids. In germline, CDR1 is SGHNT, CDR2 YENEEA. CDR3 region: CASSLAGTQRFYEQYF. CDR3 DNA sequence: TGTGCCAGCAGCTTAGCCGGGACTCAAAGATTCTACGAGCAGTACTTC.

CDR3 DNA: TGTGCCAGCAGTCCCGAGCACACCGGGGAGCTGTTTTTT. This encodes CASSPEHTGELFF. The rearrangement uses TRBV6-5 and TRBJ2-2, with unresolved D. Trimming removed 5 bases from V and 3 bases from J, with 7 bases in between. There are 13 residues in the CDR3. Germline CDR1 MNHEY, CDR2 SVGAGI.

The chain joins TRBV3-1 (or the pseudogene TRBV3-2) to TRBJ1-2; no reliable D call. This CDR3 is built from 12 residues. CDR1 and CDR2 from the germline V gene are LGHDT and YNNKEL (reference sequence). Trimming took 4 bases from V and 8 from J, leaving 11 bases between them. The CDR3 reads CASSPAERGYTF. DNA for the CDR3: TGTGCCAGCAGCCCCGCGGAGAGGGGCTACACCTTC.

The gene calls are TRBV2 and TRBJ2-7, with 7 bases matching TRBD1. Trimming took 6 bases from V and 0 from J; bases not matched to a gene: 8. This CDR3 spans 15 amino acids. Germline V lookup: CDR1 SNHLY, CDR2 FYNNEI. The CDR3 DNA is TGTGCCAGCAGCGCGGACAGGCTTAGCTCCTACGAGCAGTACTTC. Its protein is CASSADRLSSYEQYF.

Details on this clone: The sample has other DNA sequences that encode this CDR3 too. This chain uses TRBV9 with TRBJ2-1, with D unresolved. The V gene lost 0 bases and the J gene lost 5 bases, with 9 bases spanning the gap. Germline CDR1 is SGDLS and CDR2 is YYNGEE. The CDR3 has 14 amino acids. The CDR3 region has the DNA TGTGCCAGCAGCGTAGGTTTGGCTGACAATGAGCAGTTCTTC. Its protein is CASSVGLADNEQFF.

The chain uses TRBV11-2 and TRBJ2-1; no reliable D call. The CDR3 contains 18 residues. From germline, CDR1 is SGHAT and CDR2 FQNNGV. Trimming left V 1 base short and J 1 base short, with 17 bases between. CDR3 sequence: CASSLVGSALSSYNEQFF. CDR3 DNA: TGTGCCAGCAGCTTAGTAGGTTCTGCGTTGAGTTCCTACAATGAGCAGTTCTTC.

The V call is TRBV7-9, the J call TRBJ1-4; D ambiguous. The ends were cut back, 1 base at V and 4 bases at J, with 7 bases in the middle. Germline loops: CDR1 SEHNR, CDR2 FQNEAQ (reference sequence). This CDR3 has 14 residues. The CDR3 protein is CASSLEAGNEKLFF. The CDR3 DNA is TGTGCCAGCAGCTTAGAGGCGGGTAATGAAAAACTGTTTTTT.

CDR3 amino acids: CASSLAGGEVWDEQFF. Here the CDR3 DNA reads TGCGCCAGCAGCTTGGCCGGGGGGGAAGTCTGGGATGAGCAGTTCTTC. The chain combines TRBV5-1 with TRBJ2-1, with 8 bases identical to TRBD2. Germline loops: CDR1 SGHRS, CDR2 YFSETQ. V lost 0 bases, J lost 8 bases, and 10 bases stayed unmatched. The CDR3 runs to 16 residues.

The V gene is TRBV29-1, the J gene TRBJ2-5; TRBD2 aligns across 9 bases. The CDR3 loop spans 18 amino acids. The J segment lost 0 bases and the V segment lost 2 bases, leaving 13 bases of the junction unmatched. CDR1 is SQVTM, CDR2 ANQGSEA, per germline. The CDR3 loop reads CSVEFARREGVYQETQYF. The DNA for the CDR3 is TGCAGCGTTGAATTCGCGCGGCGGGAGGGGGTCTACCAAGAGACCCAGTACTTC.

This clone was detected once. The rearrangement links TRBV7-9 to TRBJ1-1; the match to TRBD1 covers 7 bases. V gave up 9 bases and J gave up 1 base; unmatched junction bases: 8. Germline CDR1 SEHNR, CDR2 FQNEAQ (reference sequence). This CDR3 comprises 14 residues. The DNA of the CDR3 is TGTGCCAGTCACAGGGGCGAGGAGAACACTGAAGCTTTCTTT. Protein: CASHRGEENTEAFF.

The chain combines TRBV2 with TRBJ1-3; D uncertain. The CDR3 consists of 14 residues. Trimming pared 5 bases from V and 0 bases from J, leaving 8 bases between. The germline gives CDR1 SNHLY, CDR2 FYNNEI. CDR3 region: CASSPVRSGNTIYF. The DNA for the CDR3 is TGTGCCAGCAGTCCCGTGCGCTCTGGAAACACCATATATTTT.

The chain is built from TRBV7-8 and TRBJ2-5; tentatively, D is TRBD1 (6 bases). The germline gives CDR1 SGHVS, CDR2 FQNEAQ. This CDR3 is built from 19 residues. The V gene lost 2 bases and the J gene lost 2 bases, with 24 bases spanning the gap. The chain's CDR3 is CASSLQGRITGRRQETQYF. In nucleotides, the CDR3 is TGTGCCAGCAGCTTACAAGGGCGAATAACAGGGCGTAGACAAGAGACCCAGTACTTC.

The V call is TRBV28, the J call TRBJ2-1, with 11 bases that match TRBD1. The CDR3 runs 14 residues. Germline CDR1 reads MDHEN; CDR2 reads SYDVKM. The junction had 0 bases not matched to a gene; V was cut back by 5 bases and J by 3 bases. CDR3 residues: CASSGTGGYNEQFF. The CDR3 DNA reads as TGTGCCAGCAGTGGGACAGGGGGCTACAATGAGCAGTTCTTC. Supplemented by reference TRBV28 and TRBJ2-1, the full variable domain reads DVKVTQSSRYLVKRTGEKVFLECVQDMDHENMFWYRQDPGLGLRLIYFSYDVKMKEKGDIPEGYSVSREKKERFSLILESASTNQTSMYLCASSGTGGYNEQFFGPGTRLTVL.